A selection of T cell receptor beta chains follows, all from one sample in a study of T cell repertoires in cytomegalovirus infection. TCRdb passed the reads through MiXCR, listing each CDR3 protein once. The sample gives hundreds of thousands of distinct CDR3 sequences, roughly 30% of which show up once; approximately 15% is in the top ten. What was sequenced was PBMCs. All receptors come from a human donor in good health (CMV status not recorded). Some clones in this sample may be carry-over from other donors' samples. Each CDR3 is given with its conserved first and last residue. The D gene is left open where the match is weak. Only part of the rows carry a size: once, few, many, or a class if the clone is expanded.

d_gene	abundance	len	v_gene	j_gene	CDR3nt	CDR3aa
NA	NA	18	TRBV6-5	TRBJ1-2	TGTGCCAGCAGTTATAGGAAGGGGGGCAGATCTACTAACTATGGCTACACCTTC	CASSYRKGGRSTNYGYTF
NA	NA	17	TRBV6-5	TRBJ1-5	TGTGCCAGCAGTTACTCGAGGAGGACGGCGCGCAATCAGCCCCAGCATTTT	CASSYSRRTARNQPQHF
TRBD1	NA	15	TRBV6-2/TRBV6-3	TRBJ2-4	TGTGCCAGCCGCCCGCGGGACAGGGTTGGAGACATTCAGTACTTC	CASRPRDRVGDIQYF
TRBD2	few	15	TRBV5-1	TRBJ2-3	TGCGCCAGCAGCCCCCTCAGCGGGGGGGCGGATACGCAGTATTTT	CASSPLSGGADTQYF
TRBD1	many	16	TRBV7-2	TRBJ2-7	TGTGCCAGCAGCTTAGTCCCGGGACAGGGGACTTACGAGCAGTACTTC	CASSLVPGQGTYEQYF
NA	few	15	TRBV5-4	TRBJ2-1	TGTGCCAGCAGCCAAGTACCGGGGGCATACAATGAGCAGTTCTTC	CASSQVPGAYNEQFF
NA	few	16	TRBV6-1	TRBJ1-2	TGTGCCAGCACGGCGATGGTCAGGAGGTCTAACTATGGCTACACCTTC	CASTAMVRRSNYGYTF
NA	NA	13	TRBV7-9	TRBJ2-2	TGTGCCAGCAGAGATAGTCACACCGGGGAGCTGTTTTTT	CASRDSHTGELFF
NA	few	14	TRBV10-3	TRBJ1-1	TGTGCCTCACGCCCGACGGATTCGAACACTGAAGCTTTCTTT	CASRPTDSNTEAFF
NA	few	13	TRBV10-3	TRBJ1-2	TGTGCCATCAGTGACTCGACAGGCTTTGGCTACACCTTC	CAISDSTGFGYTF